The clone carrying this T cell receptor (beta chain) turned up a few times. Its target is not known. For the second PCR, which ran for 7 to 11 cycles, a sample-barcoded 5' primer and a J-beta primer mix were used. TCRdb analysed the 5' RACE reads with MiXCR anew, one entry per CDR3 protein. The data contain fewer than 1.5 million distinct CDR3 sequences, approximately 38% of them singletons. These data are taken from a study of blood T cells in healthy people across ages. Points from the study as a whole: Naive T cell percentage showed a strong correlation with the diversity of TCR beta. Not knowing donor CMV status may have confounded expanded clonotype changes. Reliance upon unsorted PBMCs precluded definitive naive versus antigen-experienced comparison.

The sample consisted of blood. The source is a woman younger than 35 in good health.

CDR3 residues: CASSNQDALEQYF. The CDR3 nucleotides read TGTGCCAGCAGCAACCAGGACGCCCTCGAGCAGTACTTC. The rearrangement uses TRBV7-9 and TRBJ2-5; no reliable D call. The closer fit of TRBJ2-7 to the DNA end suggests the J call may be wrong. Germline loops: CDR1 SEHNR, CDR2 FQNEAQ (reference sequence). The CDR3 has 13 amino acids.